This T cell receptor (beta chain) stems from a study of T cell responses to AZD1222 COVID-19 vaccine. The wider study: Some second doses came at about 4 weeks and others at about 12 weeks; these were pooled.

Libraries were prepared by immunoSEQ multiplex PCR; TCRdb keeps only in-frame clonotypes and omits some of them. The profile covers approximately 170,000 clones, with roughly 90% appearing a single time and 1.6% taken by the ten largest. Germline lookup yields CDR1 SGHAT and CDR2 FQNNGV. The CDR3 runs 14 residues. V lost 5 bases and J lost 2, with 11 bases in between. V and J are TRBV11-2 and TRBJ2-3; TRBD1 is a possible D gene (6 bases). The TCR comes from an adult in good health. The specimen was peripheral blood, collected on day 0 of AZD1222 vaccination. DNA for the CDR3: TGTGCCAGCAGCCCCCGGACAGCCACAGATACGCAGTATTTT. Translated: CASSPRTATDTQYF.